This TCR beta chain is drawn from a study of shared clonotypes between healthy human individuals. A remark on this clone: This specimen includes other DNA sequences encoding the same CDR3.

Data came from immunoSEQ multiplex PCR; TCRdb stores just in-frame clones and leaves some out. The sample consists of a few million clones, over 85% of them appearing once. The receptor comes from a man younger than 30 in good health. Sequenced sample: naive CD4+ T cells sorted from blood. The subset here: CD45RA+ positively selected.

The CDR3 loop reads CASSLETGSPYEQYF. The DNA of the CDR3 is TGCGCCAGCAGCTTGGAGACAGGGTCCCCCTACGAGCAGTACTTC. This chain connects TRBV5-1 to TRBJ2-7; 7 bases map to TRBD1. This CDR3 is 15 amino acids long. The V gene end was trimmed by 0 bases and the J gene end by 2 bases; junction bases not matched to a gene: 5. From germline, CDR1 is SGHRS and CDR2 YFSETQ. The variable domain in full, with the rest retrieved from reference TRBV5-1 and TRBJ2-7, is KAGVTQTPRYLIKTRGQQVTLSCSPISGHRSVSWYQQTPGQGLQFLFEYFSETQRNKGNFPGRFSGRQFSNSRSEMNVSTLELGDSALYLCASSLETGSPYEQYFGPGTRLTVT.